These 2 T cell receptor beta chains were sequenced from one sample in a study of tumor and adjacent non-tumor tissue in lung cancer. Three rounds of nested PCR, following a modified ARM-PCR protocol, produced the TCRbeta library. MiXCR, applied by TCRdb to the multiplex PCR reads, yields one record per CDR3 protein. Of 130,000 or so distinct CDR3 sequences listed, roughly 67% are singletons. No cell sorting was done before RNA was extracted from the tissue. The sample consisted of lung tumor tissue. These receptors were obtained from a man aged 25 to 40 with non-small cell lung cancer.

With regard to this clonotype: This may be a read error, as it is one base from a much larger clone. The J gene is TRBJ1-2, the V gene TRBV4-3, with D uncertain. The CDR3 extends over 13 amino acids. Germline V gives CDR1 LGHNA, CDR2 YSLEER. The CDR3 DNA sequence: TGCGTCAGCAGCCATGAGTCAAACTATGGCTACACCTTC. The encoded protein is CVSSHESNYGYTF.

This clonotype was seen at least ten times. The chain combines TRBV20-1 with TRBJ2-5; D is uncertain. Germline V CDR1 and CDR2: DFQATT, SNEGSKA (reference sequence). This CDR3 has 14 residues. Trimming pared 2 bases from V and 11 bases from J, leaving 21 bases between. CDR3 protein: CSARPYFSLEGQYF. For the CDR3, the DNA is TGCAGTGCTAGACCCTACTTCTCCCTGGAAGGGCAGTACTTC.